This passage covers 32 T cell receptor beta chains from one sample sequenced in a study of blood T cell repertoires in COVID-19. Assay used: immunoSEQ multiplex PCR; TCRdb lists only in-frame clones, some missing. The profile shows tens of thousands of clones, about 91% of them singletons. Sequencing used peripheral blood. The receptors here all came from a man aged 55 to 70 with acute or convalescent COVID-19.

The CDR3: CASSVDLGTEGYGYTF. The CDR3, as DNA: TGTGCCAGCAGCGTAGATCTGGGGACAGAGGGCTATGGCTACACCTTC. The V gene is TRBV9, the J gene TRBJ1-2, with 7 bases lining up with TRBD1. Trimming removed 0 bases from V and 4 bases from J; junction bases left unmatched: 9. Germline V gene lookup returns CDR1 SGDLS and CDR2 YYNGEE. This CDR3 is 16 amino acids long.

The chain employs TRBV5-4 and TRBJ2-2, with D hard to call. The V end lost 3 bases, the J end lost 8 bases, and 5 bases lay between the germline ends. CDR1 is SGHNT, CDR2 YYREEE, per germline (reference sequence). This CDR3 is 11 amino acids long. This CDR3 is CASSSTGELFF. Here the CDR3 DNA reads TGTGCCAGCAGCTCGACAGGGGAGCTGTTTTTT.

The rearrangement joins TRBV7-2 to TRBJ1-3; 9 bases align to TRBD1. V was clipped by 5 bases and J by 0 bases; unmatched bases: 11. The CDR3 has 18 residues. Germline assignment: CDR1 SGHTA and CDR2 FQGNSA. The CDR3 sequence is CASSQNPGTGTSGNTIYF. The CDR3 region has the DNA TGTGCCAGCAGCCAGAACCCCGGGACAGGGACCTCTGGAAACACCATATATTTT.

This chain uses TRBV28 with TRBJ1-4; 8 bases map to TRBD1. Germline V gene data show CDR1 as MDHEN and CDR2 as SYDVKM. J lost 7 bases, V lost 6 bases, and 7 bases had no gene match. The CDR3 is 14 residues long. The CDR3 DNA reads as TGTGCCAGCAGACTCTCAGGGGGCAGTGAAAAACTGTTTTTT. It specifies CASRLSGGSEKLFF. The full variable domain, its missing parts supplied by reference TRBV28 and TRBJ1-4, is DVKVTQSSRYLVKRTGEKVFLECVQDMDHENMFWYRQDPGLGLRLIYFSYDVKMKEKGDIPEGYSVSREKKERFSLILESASTNQTSMYLCASRLSGGSEKLFFGSGTQLSVL.

The chain uses TRBV4-3 and TRBJ2-7, with D perhaps TRBD1 (5 bases). Trimming left V 0 bases short and J 2 bases short, with 11 bases between. The CDR3 extends over 15 amino acids. Germline CDR1 and CDR2: LGHNA and YSLEER. The CDR3 DNA reads TGCGCCAGCAGCCAAGATCATCAGGGTACCTACGAGCAGTACTTC. Its translation is CASSQDHQGTYEQYF.

V gene TRBV19 combines with J gene TRBJ1-2, with a possible D match to TRBD1 (6 bases). V lost 4 bases and J 4 bases, leaving 13 bases between the germline ends. The CDR3 totals 14 residues. Germline CDR1 LNHDA, CDR2 SQIVND (reference sequence). The CDR3 nucleotides are TGTGCCAGTAGTACCCGACAGGCGATCTATGGCTACACCTTC. It codes for CASSTRQAIYGYTF.

V usage is TRBV19 and J usage is TRBJ2-3; D call uncertain. Per the germline V gene, CDR1 is LNHDA and CDR2 is SQIVND (reference sequence). Deletions cut 3 bases from V and 6 bases from J, with 4 bases between. The CDR3 loop spans 11 amino acids. The CDR3 coding sequence is TGTGCCAGTAGTATGGGCGATACGCAGTATTTT. Amino acids: CASSMGDTQYF.

Turning to this clone: In the same sample, other DNA sequences code for this CDR3. V gene TRBV11-2 combines with J gene TRBJ1-1, with TRBD1 as a possible D gene (6 bases). Germline V gene lookup returns CDR1 SGHAT and CDR2 FQNNGV. Trimming took 1 base from V and 6 from J, leaving 15 bases between them. This CDR3 has 15 residues. CDR3: CASSLGSGVIPEAFF. CDR3 nucleotide sequence: TGTGCCAGCAGCTTAGGATCAGGGGTGATTCCTGAAGCTTTCTTT. The full variable domain, completed using reference TRBV11-2 and TRBJ1-1, is EAGVAQSPRYKIIEKRQSVAFWCNPISGHATLYWYQQILGQGPKLLIQFQNNGVVDDSQLPKDRFSAERLKGVDSTLKIQPAKLEDSAVYLCASSLGSGVIPEAFFGQGTRLTVV.

This clone was seen only a few times. This sequence joins TRBV7-9 and TRBJ2-7; 11 bases agree with TRBD2. The junction had 18 bases not matched to a gene; V was cut back by 7 bases and J by 4 bases. In germline, CDR1 is SEHNR, CDR2 FQNEAQ (reference sequence). The CDR3 totals 18 residues. The CDR3 DNA reads TGTGCCAGCACCGGGACTCGCTCCACTAGCGGGAGAGGGTACGAGCAGTACTTC. It yields the protein CASTGTRSTSGRGYEQYF.

This clone showed up just once. This CDR3 reads CAIMPGEIGTGELFF. As DNA, the CDR3 is TGTGCCATCATGCCAGGGGAGATCGGCACCGGGGAGCTGTTTTTT. The chain carries TRBV10-3 and TRBJ2-2, with D perhaps TRBD1 (6 bases). Trimming pared 7 bases from V and 4 bases from J, leaving 16 bases between. The CDR3 runs 15 residues. Germline CDR1 and CDR2: ENHRY and SYGVKD.

This chain links TRBV7-2 with TRBJ2-1, with D tentatively TRBD2 (6 bases). Germline lookup yields CDR1 SGHTA and CDR2 FQGNSA. This CDR3 has 14 amino acids. Trimming left V 4 bases short and J 9 bases short, with 16 bases between. The CDR3 spells CASSSRGPMSEQFF. CDR3 DNA: TGTGCCAGCAGCTCGCGGGGACCCATGAGTGAGCAGTTCTTC.

Note on this clone: This sample includes further DNA sequences coding for the same CDR3. V and J are TRBV11-2 and TRBJ1-1; TRBD1 might be the D (5 bases). This CDR3 comprises 13 residues. The germline CDR1 and CDR2 sequences are SGHAT and FQNNGV. V lost 0 bases and J lost 3, with 5 bases in between. CDR3 region: CASSLDRDTEAFF. The CDR3 DNA reads as TGTGCCAGCAGCTTAGACAGGGACACTGAAGCTTTCTTT.

This clone was detected once. CDR3 DNA sequence: TGTGCCAGCAGCTTGGAGGTTGGCGGGGGCTACGAGCAGTACTTC. As protein: CASSLEVGGGYEQYF. The chain carries TRBV5-4 and TRBJ2-7, with 7 bases lining up with TRBD2. This CDR3 is 15 amino acids long. V shed 0 bases, J shed 3 bases, and the junction held 6 bases outside the gene matches. The germline V gene has CDR1 SGHNT and CDR2 YYREEE (reference sequence).

The genes are TRBV3-1 (or the pseudogene TRBV3-2) and TRBJ2-1, with TRBD1 matching 11 bases. The CDR3 runs 14 residues. Germline loops: CDR1 LGHDT, CDR2 YNNKEL (reference sequence). Germline trimming cut 0 bases from V and 13 bases from J; bases unmatched to any gene: 5. CDR3: CASSQDQGQGAQFF. In DNA form, the CDR3 reads TGTGCCAGCAGCCAAGATCAAGGACAGGGGGCACAGTTCTTC.

On this clone: In the same sample, other DNA sequences code for this CDR3. The rearrangement links TRBV28 to TRBJ1-5; TRBD1 aligns across 7 bases. CDR1 is MDHEN and CDR2 is SYDVKM in the germline V gene. With V trimmed by 3 bases and J by 1 base, 3 bases remained unmatched. The length of the CDR3 is 15 residues. The CDR3 region has the DNA TGTGCCAGCAGTTTGGCAGGGGGAAGCAATCAGCCCCAGCATTTT. This encodes CASSLAGGSNQPQHF.

V gene TRBV29-1 combines with J gene TRBJ2-3; TRBD2 might be the D (5 bases). CDR1 is SQVTM and CDR2 is ANQGSEA in the germline V gene. The germline V and J ends were trimmed by 7 bases and 4 bases, with 12 bases remaining between them. The CDR3 has 12 amino acids. CDR3 amino acids: CSARGSADTQYF. CDR3 nucleotide sequence: TGCAGCGCTCGGGGATCAGCAGATACGCAGTATTTT.

This chain links TRBV28 with TRBJ2-7; 8 nucleotides match TRBD2. Germline-derived CDR1 and CDR2 are MDHEN and SYDVKM. The CDR3 consists of 15 residues. J gave up 3 bases and V 7 bases, and 11 bases lay outside the gene matches. The CDR3 DNA is TGTGCCAGCATGAATGTAGGCGGGAGGAGCTACGAGCAGTACTTC. It is translated as CASMNVGGRSYEQYF.

The V gene is TRBV28, the J gene TRBJ2-1; 11 bases align to TRBD2. The CDR3 is 16 residues long. Trimming at V came to 5 bases and at J to 10 bases, leaving 13 bases not matched to a gene. Germline CDR1 MDHEN, CDR2 SYDVKM. CDR3 residues: CASSRGPGLAVREQFF. CDR3 bases: TGTGCCAGCAGTCGTGGGCCGGGACTAGCGGTCCGAGAGCAGTTCTTC.

This clone was picked up one time. This chain links TRBV5-1 with TRBJ1-1, with D uncertain. Germline V gives CDR1 SGHRS, CDR2 YFSETQ. This CDR3 is built from 15 residues. V dropped 0 bases and J dropped 2 bases, with 11 bases sitting between them. The CDR3 DNA reads as TGCGCCAGCAGCTTGGAGGTGACACCAAACACTGAAGCTTTCTTT. Protein: CASSLEVTPNTEAFF.

V gene TRBV2 combines with J gene TRBJ1-1, with a tentative D call TRBD1 (5 bases). The CDR3 is made up of 11 amino acids. With 11 bases removed from V and 0 bases from J, the gap between germline ends came to 7 bases. CDR1 SNHLY and CDR2 FYNNEI come from the germline V gene. The CDR3 is CAGALNTEAFF. CDR3 bases: TGTGCCGGGGCGCTGAACACTGAAGCTTTCTTT.

The chain combines TRBV6-5 with TRBJ2-6, with 8 positions matching TRBD1. The junction had 4 bases not matched to a gene; V was cut back by 4 bases and J by 2 bases. The germline V gene has CDR1 MNHEY and CDR2 SVGAGI. CDR3 length equals 16 residues. The CDR3 nucleotides read TGTGCCAGCAGTTCCCAGGGGGCAACTGGGGCCAACGTCCTGACTTTC. This gives the protein CASSSQGATGANVLTF.

V gene TRBV5-1 combines with J gene TRBJ1-5; D is possibly TRBD1 (5 bases). The V end lost 4 bases, the J end lost 8 bases, and 19 bases lay between the germline ends. This CDR3 region has 15 residues. Germline V gene sequence: CDR1 SGHRS, CDR2 YFSETQ. Here the CDR3 reads CASSPGEESREPQHF. CDR3 DNA: TGCGCCAGCAGCCCTGGGGAGGAGAGCAGGGAGCCCCAGCATTTT. The full variable domain, rest sourced from reference TRBV5-1 and TRBJ1-5, is KAGVTQTPRYLIKTRGQQVTLSCSPISGHRSVSWYQQTPGQGLQFLFEYFSETQRNKGNFPGRFSGRQFSNSRSEMNVSTLELGDSALYLCASSPGEESREPQHFGDGTRLSIL.

The chain recombines TRBV18 with TRBJ1-2; 11 bases align to TRBD1. CDR3 size: 16 residues. J lost 5 bases, V lost 2 bases, and 7 bases had no gene match. Germline V lookup: CDR1 KGHSH, CDR2 LQKENI. The CDR3 sequence is CASSPTSGQGAYGYTF. The CDR3 coding sequence is TGTGCCAGCTCACCAACGTCCGGACAGGGGGCTTATGGCTACACCTTC.

The chain employs TRBV11-2 and TRBJ1-1, with D maybe TRBD1 (6 bases). The V gene lost 4 bases and the J gene lost 0 bases, with 15 bases spanning the gap. The germline V gene encodes CDR1 SGHAT and CDR2 FQNNGV. CDR3 length equals 16 residues. This CDR3 reads CASSSPGQPMNTEAFF. In DNA, the CDR3 is TGTGCCAGCAGCTCCCCCGGACAGCCCATGAACACTGAAGCTTTCTTT.

The chain is built from TRBV7-9 and TRBJ2-7; D not certain. V lost 5 bases and J 2 bases, leaving 10 bases between the germline ends. CDR3 length: 13 amino acids. The germline V gene has CDR1 SEHNR and CDR2 FQNEAQ (reference sequence). CDR3 bases: TGTGCCAGCAGCCCTATGAGTCCCTACGAGCAGTACTTC. This gives the protein CASSPMSPYEQYF.

This sequence joins TRBV28 and TRBJ2-3; a possible D gene is TRBD1 (5 bases). The germline CDR1 and CDR2 sequences are MDHEN and SYDVKM. Trimming left V 4 bases short and J 0 bases short, with 14 bases between. The CDR3 loop spans 16 amino acids. CDR3 region: CASSSPGRRSTDTQYF. Written as DNA, the CDR3 is TGTGCCAGCAGTTCACCAGGGCGCCGCAGCACAGATACGCAGTATTTT.

The V and J genes are TRBV2 and TRBJ1-1, with D perhaps matching TRBD1 (5 bases). The V end lost 3 bases, the J end lost 1 base, and 18 bases lay between the germline ends. Germline V gives CDR1 SNHLY, CDR2 FYNNEI. This CDR3 is built from 17 residues. The CDR3 spells CASSEGGGWGRNTEAFF. The DNA of the CDR3 is TGTGCCAGCAGTGAGGGGGGTGGTTGGGGACGGAACACTGAAGCTTTCTTT.

The rearrangement joins TRBV29-1 to TRBJ2-5, with 7 bases lining up with TRBD1. The junction had 5 bases not matched to a gene; V was cut back by 5 bases and J by 5 bases. The CDR3 is made up of 12 amino acids. Germline V gene data show CDR1 as SQVTM and CDR2 as ANQGSEA. The CDR3 bases are TGCAGCGTTATAGTAGGGGGCGAGACCCAGTACTTC. This translates into CSVIVGGETQYF.

The chain is built from TRBV9 and TRBJ2-1; 14 bases are a match to TRBD2. This CDR3 has 16 residues. CDR1 is SGDLS, CDR2 YYNGEE, per germline. V dropped 3 bases and J dropped 4; count of bases not matched to a gene: 3. The CDR3 DNA is TGTGCCAGCAGCGCCAGACTAGCGGGAGGGTACAATGAGCAGTTCTTC. This codes for CASSARLAGGYNEQFF. Using reference TRBV9 and TRBJ2-1 for the parts outside the CDR3, the full variable domain is DSGVTQTPKHLITATGQRVTLRCSPRSGDLSVYWYQQSLDQGLQFLIQYYNGEERAKGNILERFSAQQFPDLHSELNLSSLELGDSALYFCASSARLAGGYNEQFFGPGTRLTVL.

This clone was counted only a few times. The chain employs TRBV24-1 and TRBJ1-2, with 8 bases fitting TRBD1. V trimming: 3 bases; J trimming: 7 bases; junction bases outside the gene matches: 9. The germline CDR1 and CDR2 sequences are KGHDR and SFDVKD. This CDR3 region has 15 residues. The CDR3 spells CATSDPQGVEVGYTF. The CDR3 DNA reads TGTGCCACCAGTGATCCACAGGGGGTTGAAGTTGGCTACACCTTC.

This clone is a singleton in its sample. CDR3 bases: TGTGCCAGCAGTCCGGGAAACACCATATATTTT. This gives the protein CASSPGNTIYF. The V gene is TRBV28, the J gene TRBJ1-3; D not resolved. Germline CDR1 and CDR2: MDHEN and SYDVKM. Trimming pared 5 bases from V and 4 bases from J, leaving 3 bases between. This CDR3 region has 11 residues.

The chain employs TRBV3-1 (or the pseudogene TRBV3-2) and TRBJ2-7, with 7 positions matching TRBD2. The length of the CDR3 is 15 residues. Trimming cost V 2 bases and J 2 bases; bases outside gene matches: 6. Germline assignment: CDR1 LGHDT and CDR2 YNNKEL (reference sequence). CDR3 coding DNA: TGTGCCAGCAGCCAAACTCAGGGACTAACCTACGAGCAGTACTTC. Its translation is CASSQTQGLTYEQYF.